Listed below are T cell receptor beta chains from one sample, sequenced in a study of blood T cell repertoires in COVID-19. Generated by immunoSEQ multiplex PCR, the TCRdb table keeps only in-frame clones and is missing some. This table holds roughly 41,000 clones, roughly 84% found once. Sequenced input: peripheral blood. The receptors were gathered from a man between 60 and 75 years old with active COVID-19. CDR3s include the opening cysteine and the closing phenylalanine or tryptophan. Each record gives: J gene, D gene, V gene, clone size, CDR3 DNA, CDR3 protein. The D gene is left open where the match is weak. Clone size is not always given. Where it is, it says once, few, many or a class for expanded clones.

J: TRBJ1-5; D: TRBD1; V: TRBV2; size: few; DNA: TGTGCCAGCAGTAGCCGGGACAGGGGGCAGCAGCCCCAGCATTTT; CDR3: CASSSRDRGQQPQHF
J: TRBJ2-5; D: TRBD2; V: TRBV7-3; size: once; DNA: TGTGCCAGCAGCTTAGGGGCACTAGCGGGGGAAGAGACCCAGTACTTC; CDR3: CASSLGALAGEETQYF
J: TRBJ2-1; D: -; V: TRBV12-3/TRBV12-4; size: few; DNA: TGTGCCAGCAGTTTTACACAGGACAATGAGCAGTTCTTC; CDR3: CASSFTQDNEQFF
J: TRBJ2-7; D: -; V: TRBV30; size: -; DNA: TGTGCCTGGAGGCGAGAGGGTGCCGAGCAGTACTTC; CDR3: CAWRREGAEQYF
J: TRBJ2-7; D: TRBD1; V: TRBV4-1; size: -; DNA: TGCGCCAGCAGCCAGCCACTCGACAGGGTGGTATCCTACGAGCAGTACTTC; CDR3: CASSQPLDRVVSYEQYF
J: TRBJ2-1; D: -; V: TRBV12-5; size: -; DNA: TGTGCTAGTGGTTTGGTAAACAGCAATGAGCAGTTCTTC; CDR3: CASGLVNSNEQFF
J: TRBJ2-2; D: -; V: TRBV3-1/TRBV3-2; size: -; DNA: TGTGCCAGCAGCCAATTCAGCACCGGGGAGCTGTTTTTT; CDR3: CASSQFSTGELFF
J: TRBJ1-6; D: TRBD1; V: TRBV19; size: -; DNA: TGTGCCAGTAGTCAGGACAGGAATTCACCCCTCCACTTT; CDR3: CASSQDRNSPLHF
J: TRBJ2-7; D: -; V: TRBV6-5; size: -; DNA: TGTGCCAGCTGCCCCTGGCGGCCTGTCTACGAGCAGTACTTC; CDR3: CASCPWRPVYEQYF
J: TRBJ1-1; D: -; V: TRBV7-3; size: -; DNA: TGTGCCAGCAGCGCCGACCCGGGGACTGAAGCTTTCTTT; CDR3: CASSADPGTEAFF
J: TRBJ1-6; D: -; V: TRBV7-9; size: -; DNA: TGTGCCAGCAGCCCCCGGCAGGGTGATTCACCCCTCCACTTT; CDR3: CASSPRQGDSPLHF
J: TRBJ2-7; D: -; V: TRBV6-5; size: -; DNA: TGTGCCAGCAGTTACTCGGAGGGGTTGGGCTACGAGCAGTACTTC; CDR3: CASSYSEGLGYEQYF
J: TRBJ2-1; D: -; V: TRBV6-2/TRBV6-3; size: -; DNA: TGTGCCAGCACCCCACACCCACTAAGCTCCTACAATGAGCAGTTCTTC; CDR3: CASTPHPLSSYNEQFF
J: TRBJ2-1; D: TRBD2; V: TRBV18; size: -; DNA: TGTGCCAGCTCACCCCCGGGACTAGCCTACAATGAGCAGTTCTTC; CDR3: CASSPPGLAYNEQFF
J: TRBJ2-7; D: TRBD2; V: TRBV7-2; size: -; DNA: TGTGCCAGCAGCGCCCCACAGAGGGAGGGATTGGAGCAGTACTTC; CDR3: CASSAPQREGLEQYF
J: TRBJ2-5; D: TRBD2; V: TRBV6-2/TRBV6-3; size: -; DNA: TGTGCCAGCAGTTACTCGATAGAAGCGGGAGGAGGCGAGACCCAGTACTTC; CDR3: CASSYSIEAGGGETQYF
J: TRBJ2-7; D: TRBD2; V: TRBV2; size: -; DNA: TGTGCCAGCAGTGATACCGGGACTAGAGCCTACGAGCAGTACTTC; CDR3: CASSDTGTRAYEQYF
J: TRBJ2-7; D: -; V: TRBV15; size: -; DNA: TGTGCCACCAGCCTGGGGGGCGAGCAGTACTTC; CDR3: CATSLGGEQYF
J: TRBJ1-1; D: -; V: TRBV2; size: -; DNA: TGTGCCAGCAGTGACGCCCGGACATTGAACACTGAAGCTTTCTTT; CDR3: CASSDARTLNTEAFF
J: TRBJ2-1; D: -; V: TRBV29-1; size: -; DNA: TGCAGCGTCCTTATAAACAGACAGGATGAGCAGTTCTTC; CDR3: CSVLINRQDEQFF
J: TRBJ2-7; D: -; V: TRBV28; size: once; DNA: TGTGCCAGCAGTTTAGCGGGAATCACCTCCTACGAGCAGTACTTC; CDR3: CASSLAGITSYEQYF
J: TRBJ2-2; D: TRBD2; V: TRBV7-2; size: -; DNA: TGTGCCAGCAGCCCAACTAGCGGGAGGGCCGAGACCGGGGAGCTGTTTTTT; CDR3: CASSPTSGRAETGELFF
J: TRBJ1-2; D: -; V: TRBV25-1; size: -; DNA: TGTGCCAGCAGTCAGGGGAACTATGGCTACACCTTC; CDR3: CASSQGNYGYTF
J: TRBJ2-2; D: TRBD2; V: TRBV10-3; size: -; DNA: TGTGCCATCAGTGCTTTGACTAGCGGGAGTGCCACCGGGGAGCTGTTTTTT; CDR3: CAISALTSGSATGELFF
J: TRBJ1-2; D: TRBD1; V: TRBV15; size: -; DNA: TGTGCCACCAGCCCCCGGGAGGGGGCGCCCTATGGCTACACCTTC; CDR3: CATSPREGAPYGYTF
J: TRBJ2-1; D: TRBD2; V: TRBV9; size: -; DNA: TGTGCCAGCAGCGTAGGGCCAGCGGGAGTTCAGTTCTTC; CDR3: CASSVGPAGVQFF
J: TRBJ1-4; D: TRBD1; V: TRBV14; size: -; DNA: TGTGCCAGCAGCCAAGTCACCGGGACAGGGGGAAAACTGTTTTTT; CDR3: CASSQVTGTGGKLFF
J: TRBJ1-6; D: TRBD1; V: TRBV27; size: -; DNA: TGTGCCAGCAGTATAGGACAGGGGCCGAGCTCCTATAATTCACCCCTCCACTTT; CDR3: CASSIGQGPSSYNSPLHF
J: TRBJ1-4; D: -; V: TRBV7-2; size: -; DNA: TGTGCCAGCAGCTCGTATGAAAAACTGTTTTTT; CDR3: CASSSYEKLFF
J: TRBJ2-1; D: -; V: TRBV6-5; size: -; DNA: TGTGCCAGCAGTTACTCTTCTGGTAGCGGTATTAATGAGCAGTTCTTC; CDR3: CASSYSSGSGINEQFF
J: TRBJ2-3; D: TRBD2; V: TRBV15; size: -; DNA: TGTGCCACCAGCAGAGGACTAGCGGGTTTTAGCACAGATACGCAGTATTTT; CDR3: CATSRGLAGFSTDTQYF